This TCR beta chain was identified in a study of shared clonotypes between healthy human individuals (dated by TCRdb to 2020 to 2022). Study-level background: The cohort comprised two women and a few men aged 18 to 49 years. For each donor, CD4 naive and CD4 memory were each run on three plates, CD8 naive on two plates, and CD8 memory on one plate. To estimate repertoire size and how much clonotypes are shared between individuals, the study performed deep sequencing of blood TCR repertoires from about 5 healthy adults. Different laboratories and diverse techniques were used to prepare libraries and sequence TCR repertoires, to increase sequencing depth and limit assay-specific biases. Between about 0.94 and 8.9 billion PBMCs per donor were obtained by leukapheresis. Paper-wide results and their limitations: Even with the large sequencing depth, rarefaction of the sorted-subset datasets indicated that sequencing was incomplete. Pairwise subsampling indicated that sequencing depth was expected to affect the degree of clonotype sharing among donors. Naive subsets generally had larger estimated clonotype richness than memory subsets did. Across a few donors, 4.5% to 6.5% of naive CD4, 3.5% of naive CD8, 2.3% of memory CD4, and approximately 0.4% of memory CD8 clonotypes were shared. Because the study included only a small number of donors, the genetic and exposure-history diversity represented was limited. Sampling was restricted to blood, and TCR repertoires in tissues likely differ from the TCR repertoires found in blood. Compared with non-shared clonotypes, the clonotypes found in all four sorted-subset donors had higher generation probabilities.

Using the deep immunoSEQ assay, TCR CDR3 regions were amplified from genomic DNA by multiplex PCR. For each cell subset, the extracted genomic DNA was distributed evenly across all wells of several immunoSEQ 96-well plates, and each plate served as one replicate. For sorted subsets, about 210 ng of genomic DNA, equivalent to 25,000 to 35,000 T cell genomes, went into each replicate PCR. Purified libraries were measured with a Qubit 3.0 fluorometer, size-checked on a Bioanalyzer 2100, and measured again with the KAPA Library Quantification kit. Each immunoSEQ 96-well plate was sequenced on its own single-read 150-cycle Illumina NextSeq 550 flow cell. The authors' pipeline ran thus. Because the immunoSEQ output included only junctional sequences and no quality scores, the filtering could not be the same as the filtering used for full-length reads. To assign V/J genes and CDR3, sequences were annotated using PyIR, a Python wrapper for IgBLAST v1.9, with IMGT germline references. Reads with weak V/J assignments (E-value above 1e-6), missing CDR3, stop codons, out-of-frame junctions, or ambiguous translated residues were removed. A V3J clonotype was defined by an identical inferred V gene, J gene, and CDR3 amino acid sequence. The percentage overlap between two repertoires was calculated by dividing the number of shared unique clonotypes by the size of the smaller repertoire. Repertoire richness was assessed with RTK rarefaction, the Chao1 estimator, and Recon v2.1 estimates of unobserved clonotypes. Generation probabilities for all TCRbeta clonotypes obtained by the gDNA method from several donors were computed using OLGA. TCRdb took over this immuneACCESS table, retaining in-frame rearrangements with V and J assigned. Such tables are incomplete; in checked studies, under half of the missing clones stem from an unresolved V gene, and the remainder is unexplained. The V and J calls and clone size were taken over from that table, and D and trimming were inferred from the DNA. The sample table records nearly 2 million clones; approximately 95% of these occur just once. The top ten hold under 1.5% of the sample.

Turning to this clone: Its antigen remains undetermined. Per-nucleotide qualities are absent, and no much larger clonotype sits a single base away.

There are 12 amino acids in the CDR3, from cysteine to phenylalanine inclusive. Kept here is only the CDR3 DNA, which spans 36 bases and is read in frame from base 1. CD8 naive samples were CD45RO-negative cells positively selected for CCR7, giving a CD45RA+CCR7+ population that excluded TemRA cells. Donors were healthy HIV-negative adults with no recently reported acute infections or vaccinations. All donors were Caucasian adults living in Nashville, Tennessee, USA. Blood was collected by leukapheresis, and PBMCs were isolated by Ficoll-Histopaque density gradient centrifugation and then cryopreserved in liquid nitrogen vapor phase. Analytical flow cytometry was used to check the purity and quantity of every magnetically sorted T cell population. From each sorted fraction, genomic DNA was isolated and quantified by UV absorbance on a Nanodrop 2000c.

This TCR derives from a man aged 18-30 years in good health. The sample consisted of naive CD8+ T cells sorted from blood. The intended sense of this specimen's cell subset or site label: CD45RA+CCR7+. The rearranged segments are TRBV21-1 and TRBJ2-7. TRBV21-1 corresponds to a pseudogene. The sequenced DNA is TGTGCCAGCCAGCAGAGAATGCACGAGCAGTACTTC. This is translated as CASQQRMHEQYF.